Following are 8 T cell receptor beta chains from one sample sequenced in a study of blood T cell repertoires in COVID-19. Assay: immunoSEQ multiplex PCR; the TCRdb copy retains only in-frame clones and omits some. This table has around 130,000 clones, 75% to 90% appearing once. Source material: PBMCs or T cells enriched from blood (not recorded which). The source of these receptors is a woman aged 45 to 65 who had recovered from COVID-19.

The gene calls are TRBV4-1 and TRBJ2-5; D is ambiguous. Trimming took 1 base from V and 0 from J, leaving 12 bases between them. Germline V gene lookup returns CDR1 MGHRA and CDR2 YSYEKL. The CDR3 is 16 residues long. The CDR3 nucleotides are TGCGCCAGCAGCCAAGGATCGACTGTGGACCAAGAGACCCAGTACTTC. As protein: CASSQGSTVDQETQYF.

The chain links TRBV19 to TRBJ1-4; 9 nucleotides match TRBD1. The V and J ends lost 6 bases and 7 bases, in that order; junction bases with no gene match: 12. Germline V gene lookup returns CDR1 LNHDA and CDR2 SQIVND (reference sequence). The CDR3 consists of 16 residues. The chain's CDR3 is CASSDLIRDRVEKLFF. Here the CDR3 DNA reads TGTGCCAGTAGCGACTTAATCCGGGACAGGGTTGAAAAACTGTTTTTT.

This sequence joins TRBV7-2 and TRBJ1-6; no reliable D call. Trimming took off 5 bases at V and 10 bases at J, with 15 bases between the two ends. This CDR3 is 14 amino acids long. From germline, CDR1 is SGHTA and CDR2 FQGNSA. The CDR3 DNA reads as TGTGCCAGCAGCCCACTTATCCGGGGATCACCCCTCCACTTT. Amino acid sequence: CASSPLIRGSPLHF.

The chain carries TRBV9 and TRBJ2-2; possible D gene TRBD1, 6 bases. The length of the CDR3 is 16 residues. V lost 0 bases and J 5 bases, leaving 14 bases between the germline ends. CDR1 is SGDLS and CDR2 is YYNGEE in the germline V gene. CDR3 amino acids: CASSVGPGDGTGELFF. CDR3 nucleotide sequence: TGTGCCAGCAGCGTAGGCCCAGGGGATGGAACCGGGGAGCTGTTTTTT.

The gene calls are TRBV6-5 and TRBJ1-3; D unclear. Looked up from germline, CDR1 is MNHEY and CDR2 is SVGAGI. The CDR3 runs 13 residues. V was shortened by 10 bases and J by 4 bases, with 14 bases between the two germline ends. The CDR3 region is CATGMDGGNTIYF. The DNA for the CDR3 is TGTGCCACGGGAATGGATGGAGGAAACACCATATATTTT.

In DNA form, the CDR3 reads TGTGCCAGCAGCCACGTGCCTGAGGTTCTGTACTTC. Its protein is CASSHVPEVLYF. V and J are TRBV14 and TRBJ2-7; D is undetermined. V was trimmed by 3 bases and J by 12 bases, leaving 15 bases between them. Germline CDR1 and CDR2: SGHDN and FVKESK. CDR3 length: 12 amino acids.

This sequence joins TRBV7-9 and TRBJ1-2; the match to TRBD1 covers 8 bases. With V trimmed by 3 bases and J by 8 bases, 5 bases remained unmatched. The CDR3 spans 13 residues. Germline V gives CDR1 SEHNR, CDR2 FQNEAQ (reference sequence). CDR3 coding DNA: TGTGCCAGCAGCTTGACAGGGGTTGAAGGCTACACCTTC. Its protein product is CASSLTGVEGYTF.

This clone occurred once. The chain uses TRBV19 and TRBJ2-1; the match to TRBD1 covers 8 bases. V shed 5 bases, J shed 4 bases, and the junction held 19 bases outside the gene matches. CDR3 length: 19 residues. In germline, CDR1 is LNHDA, CDR2 SQIVND (reference sequence). The CDR3 here is CASSGTGTGNLGVYNEQFF. Written as DNA, the CDR3 is TGTGCCAGTAGTGGCACCGGGACAGGAAATCTCGGGGTTTACAATGAGCAGTTCTTC.